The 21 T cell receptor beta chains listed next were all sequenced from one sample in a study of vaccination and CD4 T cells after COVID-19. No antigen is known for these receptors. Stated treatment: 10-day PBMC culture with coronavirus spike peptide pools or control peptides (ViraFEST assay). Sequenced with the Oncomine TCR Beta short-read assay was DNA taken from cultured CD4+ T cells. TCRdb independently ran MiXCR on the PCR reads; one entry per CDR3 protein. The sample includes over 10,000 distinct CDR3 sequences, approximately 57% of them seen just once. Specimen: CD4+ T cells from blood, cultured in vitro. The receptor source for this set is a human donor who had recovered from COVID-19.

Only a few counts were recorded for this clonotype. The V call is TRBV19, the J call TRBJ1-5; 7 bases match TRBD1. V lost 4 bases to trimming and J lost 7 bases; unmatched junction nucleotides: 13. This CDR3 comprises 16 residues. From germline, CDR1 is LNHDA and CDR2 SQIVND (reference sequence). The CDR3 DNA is TGTGCCAGTAGTAATTTCGCCAGGGGGTCGGGACAGCCCCAGCATTTT. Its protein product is CASSNFARGSGQPQHF.

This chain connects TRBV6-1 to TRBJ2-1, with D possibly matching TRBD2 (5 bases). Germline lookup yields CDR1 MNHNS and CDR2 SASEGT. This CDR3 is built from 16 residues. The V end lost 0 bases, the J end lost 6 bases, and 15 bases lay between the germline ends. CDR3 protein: CASSEADGVGGNEQFF. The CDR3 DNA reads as TGTGCCAGCAGTGAAGCAGACGGAGTTGGAGGCAATGAGCAGTTCTTC.

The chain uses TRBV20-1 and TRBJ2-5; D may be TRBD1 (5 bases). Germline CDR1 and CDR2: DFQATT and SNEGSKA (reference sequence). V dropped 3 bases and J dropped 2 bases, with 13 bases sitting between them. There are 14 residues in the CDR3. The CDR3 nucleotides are TGCAGTGCTAGTAATTTGCAGGGACAAGAGACCCAGTACTTC. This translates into CSASNLQGQETQYF.

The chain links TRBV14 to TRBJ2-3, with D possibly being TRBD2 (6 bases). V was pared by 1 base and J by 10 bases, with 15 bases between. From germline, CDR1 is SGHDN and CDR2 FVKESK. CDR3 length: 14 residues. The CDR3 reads CASSQGGLSSAQYF. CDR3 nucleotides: TGTGCCAGCAGCCAAGGAGGACTATCTAGTGCGCAGTATTTT.

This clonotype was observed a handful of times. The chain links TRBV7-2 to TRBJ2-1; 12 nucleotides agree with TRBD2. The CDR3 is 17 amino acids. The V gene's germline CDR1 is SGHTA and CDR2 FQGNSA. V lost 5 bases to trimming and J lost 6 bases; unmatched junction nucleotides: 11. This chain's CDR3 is CASSPPLAGGLGNEQFF. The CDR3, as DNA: TGTGCCAGCAGCCCCCCCCTAGCGGGAGGGCTCGGCAATGAGCAGTTCTTC.

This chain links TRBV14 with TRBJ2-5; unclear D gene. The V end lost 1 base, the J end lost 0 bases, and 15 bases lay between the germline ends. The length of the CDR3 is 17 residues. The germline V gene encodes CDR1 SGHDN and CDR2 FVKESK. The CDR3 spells CASSQGEGMMYQETQYF. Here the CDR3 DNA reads TGTGCCAGCAGCCAAGGGGAAGGAATGATGTACCAAGAGACCCAGTACTTC.

CDR3 loop: CASSRLKGTSNNEQFF. The CDR3 bases are TGTGCCAGCAGCCGTCTCAAGGGGACTAGTAACAATGAGCAGTTCTTC. J is TRBJ2-1 and V is TRBV7-2, with 8 bases that match TRBD2. The germline V gene encodes CDR1 SGHTA and CDR2 FQGNSA. The V and J ends lost 5 bases and 5 bases, in that order; junction bases with no gene match: 11. The CDR3 spans 16 residues. Based on the CDR3 plus reference TRBV7-2 and TRBJ2-1, the full variable domain is GAGVSQSPSNKVTEKGKDVELRCDPISGHTALYWYRQSLGQGLEFLIYFQGNSAPDKSGLPSDRFSAERTGGSVSTLTIQRTQQEDSAVYLCASSRLKGTSNNEQFFGPGTRLTVL.

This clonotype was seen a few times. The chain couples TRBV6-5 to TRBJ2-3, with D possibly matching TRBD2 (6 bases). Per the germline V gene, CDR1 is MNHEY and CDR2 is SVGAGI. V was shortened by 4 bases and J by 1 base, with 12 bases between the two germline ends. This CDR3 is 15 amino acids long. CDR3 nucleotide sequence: TGTGCCAGCAGTTCGTTGGGGGAGGGCACAGATACGCAGTATTTT. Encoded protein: CASSSLGEGTDTQYF.

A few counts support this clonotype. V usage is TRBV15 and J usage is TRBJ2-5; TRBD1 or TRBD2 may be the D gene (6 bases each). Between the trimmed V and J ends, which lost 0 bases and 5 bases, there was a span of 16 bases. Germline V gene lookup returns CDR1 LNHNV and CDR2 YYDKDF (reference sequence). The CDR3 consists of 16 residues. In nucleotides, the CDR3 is TGTGCCACCAGCAGAGATCTGTCAGGGGCGGGGGAGACCCAGTACTTC. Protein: CATSRDLSGAGETQYF.

The CDR3 DNA reads as TGCAGTGCTAGAAGTGACAGGGAGGGTTATGGCTACACCTTC. Its protein is CSARSDREGYGYTF. V is TRBV20-1 and J is TRBJ1-2; 7 bases are a match to TRBD1. V was clipped by 2 bases and J by 5 bases; unmatched bases: 8. Germline lookup yields CDR1 DFQATT and CDR2 SNEGSKA (reference sequence). This CDR3 is 14 amino acids long.

CDR3 sequence: CASSTTGGAPSSEAFF. The CDR3 DNA reads TGTGCCAGTAGTACGACAGGGGGCGCGCCGTCCTCTGAAGCTTTCTTT. The rearrangement links TRBV19 to TRBJ1-1; 10 bases fit TRBD1. The CDR3 spans 16 residues. Germline loops: CDR1 LNHDA, CDR2 SQIVND (reference sequence). J was trimmed by 6 bases and V by 4 bases; bases with no gene match: 11.

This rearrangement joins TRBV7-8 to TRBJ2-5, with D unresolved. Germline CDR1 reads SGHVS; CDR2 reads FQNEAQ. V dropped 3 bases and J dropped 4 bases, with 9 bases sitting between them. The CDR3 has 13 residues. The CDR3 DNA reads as TGTGCCAGCAGCTTGGGCTATCGAGAGACCCAGTACTTC. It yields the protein CASSLGYRETQYF.

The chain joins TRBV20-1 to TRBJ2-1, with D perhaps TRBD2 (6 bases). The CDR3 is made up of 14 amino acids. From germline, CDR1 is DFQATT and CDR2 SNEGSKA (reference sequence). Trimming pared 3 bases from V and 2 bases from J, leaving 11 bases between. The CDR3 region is CSARGGIAYNEQFF. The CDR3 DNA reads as TGCAGTGCTAGGGGCGGGATTGCCTACAATGAGCAGTTCTTC.

CDR3 protein: CASSINSGSWETQYF. The CDR3 region has the DNA TGTGCCAGTAGTATAAATAGCGGGAGCTGGGAGACCCAGTACTTC. This chain uses TRBV19 with TRBJ2-5; TRBD2 agrees at 9 bases. The germline V gene encodes CDR1 LNHDA and CDR2 SQIVND (reference sequence). With V trimmed by 2 bases and J by 5 bases, 6 bases remained unmatched. The length of the CDR3 is 15 residues.

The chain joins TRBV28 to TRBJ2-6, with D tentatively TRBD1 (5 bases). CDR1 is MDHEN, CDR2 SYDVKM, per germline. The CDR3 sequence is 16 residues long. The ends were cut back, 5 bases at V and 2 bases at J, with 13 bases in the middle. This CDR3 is CASSPNPGTGANVLTF. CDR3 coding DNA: TGTGCCAGCAGTCCTAATCCAGGGACTGGGGCCAACGTCCTGACTTTC.

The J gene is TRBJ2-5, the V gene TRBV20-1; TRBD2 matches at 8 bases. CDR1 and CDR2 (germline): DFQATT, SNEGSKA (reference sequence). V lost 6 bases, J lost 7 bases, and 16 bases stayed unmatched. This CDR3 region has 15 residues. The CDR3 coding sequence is TGCAGTGCCGATGACGTGCAGCGGGAGCTTGGGACCCAGTACTTC. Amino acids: CSADDVQRELGTQYF.

The CDR3 coding sequence is TGTGCCAGCAGCTTTATTAGGACTCCTGGTGGAGCTTTCTTT. It specifies CASSFIRTPGGAFF. V gene TRBV7-2 combines with J gene TRBJ1-1, with D unresolved. V was trimmed by 3 bases and J by 10 bases, leaving 18 bases between them. This CDR3 has 14 amino acids. Germline V CDR1 and CDR2: SGHTA, FQGNSA. The complete variable domain, with remaining parts taken from reference TRBV7-2 and TRBJ1-1, reads GAGVSQSPSNKVTEKGKDVELRCDPISGHTALYWYRQSLGQGLEFLIYFQGNSAPDKSGLPSDRFSAERTGGSVSTLTIQRTQQEDSAVYLCASSFIRTPGGAFFGQGTRLTVV.

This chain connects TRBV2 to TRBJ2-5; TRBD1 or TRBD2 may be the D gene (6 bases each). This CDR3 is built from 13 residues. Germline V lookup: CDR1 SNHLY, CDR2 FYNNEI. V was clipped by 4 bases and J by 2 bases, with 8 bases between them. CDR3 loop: CASSGGAQETQYF. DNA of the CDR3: TGTGCCAGCAGTGGGGGGGCTCAAGAGACCCAGTACTTC.

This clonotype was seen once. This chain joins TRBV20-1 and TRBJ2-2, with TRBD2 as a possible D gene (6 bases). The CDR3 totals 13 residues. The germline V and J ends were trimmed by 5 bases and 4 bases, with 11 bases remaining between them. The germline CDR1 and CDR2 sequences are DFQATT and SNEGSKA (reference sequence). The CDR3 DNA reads TGCAGTGCTTCCGTGGGAGGCACCGGGGAGCTGTTTTTT. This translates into CSASVGGTGELFF.

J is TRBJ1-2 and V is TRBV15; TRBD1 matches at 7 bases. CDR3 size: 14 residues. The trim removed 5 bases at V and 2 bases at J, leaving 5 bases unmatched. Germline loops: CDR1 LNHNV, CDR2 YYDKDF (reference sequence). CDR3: CATSRPDRNYGYTF. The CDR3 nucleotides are TGTGCCACCAGCCGGCCGGACAGGAACTATGGCTACACCTTC.

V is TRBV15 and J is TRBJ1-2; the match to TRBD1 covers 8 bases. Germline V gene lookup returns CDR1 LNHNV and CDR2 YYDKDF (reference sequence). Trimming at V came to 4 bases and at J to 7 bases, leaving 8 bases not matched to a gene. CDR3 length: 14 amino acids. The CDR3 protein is CATSKDRALSGYTF. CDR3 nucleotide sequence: TGTGCCACCAGCAAGGACAGGGCACTTAGTGGCTACACCTTC. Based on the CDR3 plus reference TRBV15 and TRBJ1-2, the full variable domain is DAMVIQNPRYQVTQFGKPVTLSCSQTLNHNVMYWYQQKSSQAPKLLFHYYDKDFNNEADTPDNFQSRRPNTSFCFLDIRSPGLGDTAMYLCATSKDRALSGYTFGSGTRLTVV.